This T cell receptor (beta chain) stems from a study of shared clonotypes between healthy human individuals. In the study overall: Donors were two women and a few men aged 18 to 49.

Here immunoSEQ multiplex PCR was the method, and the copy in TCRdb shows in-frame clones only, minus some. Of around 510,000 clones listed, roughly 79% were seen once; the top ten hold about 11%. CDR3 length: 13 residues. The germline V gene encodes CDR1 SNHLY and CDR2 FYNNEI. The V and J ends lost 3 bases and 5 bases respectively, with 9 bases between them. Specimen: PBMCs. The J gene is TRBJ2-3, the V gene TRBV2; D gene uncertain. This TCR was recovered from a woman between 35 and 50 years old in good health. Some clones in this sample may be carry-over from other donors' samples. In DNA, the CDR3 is TGTGCCAGCAGTGACCTCCTGGGAGATACGCAGTATTTT. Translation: CASSDLLGDTQYF.